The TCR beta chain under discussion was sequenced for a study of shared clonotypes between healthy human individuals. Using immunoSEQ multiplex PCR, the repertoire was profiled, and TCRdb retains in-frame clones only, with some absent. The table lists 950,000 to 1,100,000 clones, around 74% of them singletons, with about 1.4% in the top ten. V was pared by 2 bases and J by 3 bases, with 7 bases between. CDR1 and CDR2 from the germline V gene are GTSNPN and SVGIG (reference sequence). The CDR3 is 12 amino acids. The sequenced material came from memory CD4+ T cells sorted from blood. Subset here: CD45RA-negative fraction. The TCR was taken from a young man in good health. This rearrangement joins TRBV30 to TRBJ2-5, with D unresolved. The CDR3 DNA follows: TGTGCCTGGAGTAGGAGAGAAGAGACCCAGTACTTC. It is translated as CAWSRREETQYF.